This T cell receptor (beta chain) comes out of a study of T-cell reconstitution after alpha-beta-depleted transplantation in children. Findings of the study overall: In some patients, recipient T cells and intrathymic progenitors surviving conditioning explained high day-60 diversity. By about two months after transplant, alpha-beta T cells reportedly arose from several hundred graft clones that had expanded.

CDR3 length: 16 amino acids. Germline V lookup: CDR1 SGDLS, CDR2 YYNGEE. Between the trimmed V and J ends, which lost 3 bases and 10 bases, there was a span of 22 bases. Comment on this clonotype: Its antigen is unknown.

A TCRbeta library incorporating unique molecular identifiers was prepared. TCRdb reanalysed the PCR reads using MiXCR and keeps one entry per CDR3 protein. The profile covers 800,000 to 1,000,000 distinct CDR3 sequences, with roughly 29% appearing a single time and roughly 31% taken by the ten largest. The rearrangement joins TRBV9 to TRBJ1-4, with TRBD1 as a possible D gene (6 bases). The sample in question was PBMCs, mostly from graft donor cells, obtained 360 days after TCRalphabeta/CD19-depleted stem cell transplant. This TCR was sampled from a boy under three years old who had a stem cell transplant for SCID, so the T cells may come from the graft donor. The CDR3 DNA reads TGTGCCAGCAGCGCAAGACAGGAGTTGTGGGAAGGAAAACTGTTTTTT. Amino acids: CASSARQELWEGKLFF.